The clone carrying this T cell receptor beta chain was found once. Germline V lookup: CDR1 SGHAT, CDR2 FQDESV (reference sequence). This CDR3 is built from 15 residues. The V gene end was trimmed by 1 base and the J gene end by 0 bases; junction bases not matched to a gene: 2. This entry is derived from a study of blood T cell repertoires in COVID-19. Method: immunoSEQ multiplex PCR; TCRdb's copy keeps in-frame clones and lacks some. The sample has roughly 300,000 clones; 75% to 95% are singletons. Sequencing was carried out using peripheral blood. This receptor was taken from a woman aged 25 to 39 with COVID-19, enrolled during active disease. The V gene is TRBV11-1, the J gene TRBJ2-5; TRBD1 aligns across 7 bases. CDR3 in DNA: TGTGCCAGCAGCTTAGGAGGACAGGACCAAGAGACCCAGTACTTC. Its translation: CASSLGGQDQETQYF. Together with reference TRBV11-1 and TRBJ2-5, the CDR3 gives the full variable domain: EAEVAQSPRYKITEKSQAVAFWCDPISGHATLYWYRQILGQGPELLVQFQDESVVDDSQLPKDRFSAERLKGVDSTLKIQPAELGDSAMYLCASSLGGQDQETQYFGPGTRLLVL.